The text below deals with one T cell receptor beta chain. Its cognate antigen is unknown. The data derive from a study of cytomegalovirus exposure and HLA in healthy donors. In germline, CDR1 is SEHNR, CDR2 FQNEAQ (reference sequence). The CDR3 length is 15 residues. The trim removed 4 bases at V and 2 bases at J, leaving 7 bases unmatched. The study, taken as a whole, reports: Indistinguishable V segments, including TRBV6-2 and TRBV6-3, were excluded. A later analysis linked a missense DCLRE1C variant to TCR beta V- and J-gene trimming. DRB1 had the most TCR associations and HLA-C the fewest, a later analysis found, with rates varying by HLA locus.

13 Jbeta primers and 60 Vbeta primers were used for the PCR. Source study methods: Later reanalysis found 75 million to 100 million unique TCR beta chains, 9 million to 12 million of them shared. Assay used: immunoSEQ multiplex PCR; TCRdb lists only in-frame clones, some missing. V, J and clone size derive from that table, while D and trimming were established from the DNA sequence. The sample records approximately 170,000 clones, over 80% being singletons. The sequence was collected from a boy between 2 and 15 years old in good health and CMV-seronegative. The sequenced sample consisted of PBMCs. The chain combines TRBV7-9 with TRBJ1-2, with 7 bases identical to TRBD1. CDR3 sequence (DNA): TGTGCCAGCAGCTCCTTGACAGGGTCGAACTATGGCTACACCTTC. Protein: CASSSLTGSNYGYTF.